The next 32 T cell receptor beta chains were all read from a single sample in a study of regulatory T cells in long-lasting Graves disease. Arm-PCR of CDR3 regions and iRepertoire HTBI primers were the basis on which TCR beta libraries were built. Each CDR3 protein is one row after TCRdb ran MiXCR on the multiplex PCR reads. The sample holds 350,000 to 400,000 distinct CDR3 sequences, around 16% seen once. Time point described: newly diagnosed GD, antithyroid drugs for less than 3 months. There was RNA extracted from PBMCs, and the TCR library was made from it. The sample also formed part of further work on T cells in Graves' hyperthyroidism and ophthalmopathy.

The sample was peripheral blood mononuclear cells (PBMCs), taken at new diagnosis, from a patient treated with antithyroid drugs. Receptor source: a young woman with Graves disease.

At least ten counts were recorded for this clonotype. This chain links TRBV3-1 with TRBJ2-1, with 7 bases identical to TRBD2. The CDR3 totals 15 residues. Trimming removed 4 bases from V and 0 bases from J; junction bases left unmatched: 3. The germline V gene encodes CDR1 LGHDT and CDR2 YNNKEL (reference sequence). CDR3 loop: CASSRRTSSYNEQFF. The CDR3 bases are TGTGCCAGCAGCCGACGGACTAGCTCCTACAATGAGCAGTTCTTC.

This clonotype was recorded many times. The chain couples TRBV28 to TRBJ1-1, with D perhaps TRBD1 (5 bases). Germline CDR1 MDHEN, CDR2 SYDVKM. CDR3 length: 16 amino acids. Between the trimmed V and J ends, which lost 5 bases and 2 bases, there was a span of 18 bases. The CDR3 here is CASSPRGDPRNTEAFF. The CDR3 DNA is TGTGCCAGCAGTCCACGGGGGGACCCTAGAAACACTGAAGCTTTCTTT. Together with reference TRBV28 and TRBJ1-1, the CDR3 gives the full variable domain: DVKVTQSSRYLVKRTGEKVFLECVQDMDHENMFWYRQDPGLGLRLIYFSYDVKMKEKGDIPEGYSVSREKKERFSLILESASTNQTSMYLCASSPRGDPRNTEAFFGQGTRLTVV.

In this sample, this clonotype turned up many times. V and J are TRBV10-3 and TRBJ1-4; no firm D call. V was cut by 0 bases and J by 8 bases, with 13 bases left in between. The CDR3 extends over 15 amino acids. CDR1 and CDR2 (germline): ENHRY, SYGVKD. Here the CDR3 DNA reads TGTGCCATCAGTGAGTCGAAGGTTTTGGGGGAAAAACTGTTTTTT. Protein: CAISESKVLGEKLFF.

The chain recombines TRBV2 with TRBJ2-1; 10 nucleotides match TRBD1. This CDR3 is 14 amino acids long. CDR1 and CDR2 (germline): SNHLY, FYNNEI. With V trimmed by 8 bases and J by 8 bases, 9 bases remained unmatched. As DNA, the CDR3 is TGTGCCAGCGGAGTTGACAGGGGGCAGGATGAGCAGTTCTTC. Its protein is CASGVDRGQDEQFF.

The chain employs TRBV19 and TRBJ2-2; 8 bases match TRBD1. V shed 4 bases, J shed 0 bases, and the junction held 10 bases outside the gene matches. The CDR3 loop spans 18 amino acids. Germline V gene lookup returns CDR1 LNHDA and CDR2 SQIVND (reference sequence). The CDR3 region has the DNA TGTGCCAGTAGTACCCCTCTTCCGGGACAGGCGAACACCGGGGAGCTGTTTTTT. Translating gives CASSTPLPGQANTGELFF.

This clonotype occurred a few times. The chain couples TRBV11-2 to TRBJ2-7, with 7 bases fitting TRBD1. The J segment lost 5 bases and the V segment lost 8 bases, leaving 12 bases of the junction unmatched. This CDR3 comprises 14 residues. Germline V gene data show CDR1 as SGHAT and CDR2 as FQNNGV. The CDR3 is CASQTGVYDHEQYF. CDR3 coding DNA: TGTGCCAGCCAAACAGGGGTCTACGACCACGAGCAGTACTTC.

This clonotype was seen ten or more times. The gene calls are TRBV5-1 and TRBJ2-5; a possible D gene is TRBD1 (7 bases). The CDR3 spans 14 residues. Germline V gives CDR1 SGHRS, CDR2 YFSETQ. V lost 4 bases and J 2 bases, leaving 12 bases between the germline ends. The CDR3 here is CASSAGQPQETQYF. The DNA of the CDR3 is TGCGCCAGCAGCGCGGGACAGCCTCAAGAGACCCAGTACTTC.

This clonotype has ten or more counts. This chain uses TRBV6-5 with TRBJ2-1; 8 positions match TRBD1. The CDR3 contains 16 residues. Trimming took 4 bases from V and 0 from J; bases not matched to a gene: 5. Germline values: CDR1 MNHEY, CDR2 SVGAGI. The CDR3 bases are TGTGCCAGCAGTTCCGGGACAGGTCCCTCCTACAATGAGCAGTTCTTC. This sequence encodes CASSSGTGPSYNEQFF.

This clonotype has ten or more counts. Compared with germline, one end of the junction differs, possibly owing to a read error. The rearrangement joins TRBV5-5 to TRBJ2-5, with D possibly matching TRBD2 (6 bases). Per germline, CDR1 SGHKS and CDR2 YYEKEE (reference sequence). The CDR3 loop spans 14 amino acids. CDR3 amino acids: CASTLEGTGETQYF. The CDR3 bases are TGTGCCAGCACCTTGGAGGGGACGGGGGAGACCCAGTACTTC.

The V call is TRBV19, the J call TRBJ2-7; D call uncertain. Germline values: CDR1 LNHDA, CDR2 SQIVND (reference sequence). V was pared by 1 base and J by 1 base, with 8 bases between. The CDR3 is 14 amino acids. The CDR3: CASSIVGDSYEQYF. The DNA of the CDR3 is TGTGCCAGTAGTATAGTTGGGGATTCCTACGAGCAGTACTTC.

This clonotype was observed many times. CDR3 nucleotide sequence: TGCGCCAGCAGCTTGGCGTCAGGGGATGGCTACACCTTC. This codes for CASSLASGDGYTF. The rearrangement uses TRBV5-1 and TRBJ1-2; a possible D gene is TRBD1 (6 bases). Germline CDR1 SGHRS, CDR2 YFSETQ. Trimming shortened V by 0 bases and J by 6 bases, and 9 bases separated the two germline ends. This CDR3 is 13 amino acids long.

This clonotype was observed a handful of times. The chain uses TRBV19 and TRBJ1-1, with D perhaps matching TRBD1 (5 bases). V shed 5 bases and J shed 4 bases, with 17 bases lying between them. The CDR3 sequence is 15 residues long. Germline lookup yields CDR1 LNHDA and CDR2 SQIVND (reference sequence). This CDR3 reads CASSLPGGGSTEAFF. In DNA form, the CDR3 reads TGTGCCAGTAGTTTGCCCGGGGGGGGAAGCACTGAAGCTTTCTTT. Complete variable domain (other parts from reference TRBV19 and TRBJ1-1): DGGITQSPKYLFRKEGQNVTLSCEQNLNHDAMYWYRQDPGQGLRLIYYSQIVNDFQKGDIAEGYSVSREKKESFPLTVTSAQKNPTAFYLCASSLPGGGSTEAFFGQGTRLTVV.

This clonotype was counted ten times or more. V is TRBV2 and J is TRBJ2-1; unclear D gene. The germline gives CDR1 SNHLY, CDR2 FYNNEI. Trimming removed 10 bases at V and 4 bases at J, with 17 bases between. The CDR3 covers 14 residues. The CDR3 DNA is TGTGCCACCCTAGTGCCACTATATTACAATGAGCAGTTCTTC. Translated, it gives CATLVPLYYNEQFF.

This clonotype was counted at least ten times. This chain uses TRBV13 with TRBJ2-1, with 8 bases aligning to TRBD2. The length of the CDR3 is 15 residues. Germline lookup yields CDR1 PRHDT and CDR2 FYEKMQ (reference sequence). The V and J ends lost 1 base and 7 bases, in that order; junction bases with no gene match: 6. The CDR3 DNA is TGTGCCAGCAGCTTAGTCCCGGGAGGGGGGAATGAGCAGTTCTTC. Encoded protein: CASSLVPGGGNEQFF.

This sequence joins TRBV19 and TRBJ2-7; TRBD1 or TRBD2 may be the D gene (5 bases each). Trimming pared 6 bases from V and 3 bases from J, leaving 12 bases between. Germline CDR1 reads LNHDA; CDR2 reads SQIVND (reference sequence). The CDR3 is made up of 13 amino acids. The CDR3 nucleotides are TGTGCCAGTAGCACGGGACCCCTCTACGAGCAGTACTTC. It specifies CASSTGPLYEQYF.

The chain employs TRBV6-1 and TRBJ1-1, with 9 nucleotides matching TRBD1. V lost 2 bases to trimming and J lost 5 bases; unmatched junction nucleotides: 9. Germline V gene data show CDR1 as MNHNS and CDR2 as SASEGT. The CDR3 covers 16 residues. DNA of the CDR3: TGTGCCAGCAGTGAATCTCGGGGACAGGGCGCGACTGAAGCTTTCTTT. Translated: CASSESRGQGATEAFF.

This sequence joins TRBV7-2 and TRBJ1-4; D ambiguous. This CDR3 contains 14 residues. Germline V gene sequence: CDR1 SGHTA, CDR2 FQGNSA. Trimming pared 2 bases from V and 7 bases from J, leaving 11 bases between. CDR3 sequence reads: CASSLSGFSEKLFF. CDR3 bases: TGTGCCAGCAGCTTATCGGGCTTTAGTGAAAAACTGTTTTTT.

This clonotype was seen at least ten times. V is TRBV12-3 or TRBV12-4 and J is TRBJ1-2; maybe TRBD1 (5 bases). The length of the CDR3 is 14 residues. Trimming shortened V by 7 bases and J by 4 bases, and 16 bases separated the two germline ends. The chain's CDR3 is CASIDNRQGYGYTF. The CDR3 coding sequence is TGTGCCAGCATTGATAACAGGCAGGGCTATGGCTACACCTTC.

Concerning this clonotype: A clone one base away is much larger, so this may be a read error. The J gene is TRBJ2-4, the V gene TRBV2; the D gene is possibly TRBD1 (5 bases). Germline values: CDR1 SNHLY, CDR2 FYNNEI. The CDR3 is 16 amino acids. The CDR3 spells CASSVIQGKAENIQYF. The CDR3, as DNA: TGTGCCAGCAGTGTAATCCAGGGCAAAGCCGAAAACATTCAGTACTTC.

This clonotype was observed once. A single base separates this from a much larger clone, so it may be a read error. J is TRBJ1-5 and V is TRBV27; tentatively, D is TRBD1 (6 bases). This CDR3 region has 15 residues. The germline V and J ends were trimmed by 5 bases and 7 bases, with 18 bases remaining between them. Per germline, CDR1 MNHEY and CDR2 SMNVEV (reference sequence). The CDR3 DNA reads TGTGCCAGCAGTGAGCCGAACAGGGCCGGACAGCCCCAGCATTTT. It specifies CASSEPNRAGQPQHF.

The CDR3, as DNA: TGTGCCATCAGCGGGACAGGGGGCTTTGAAAAACTGTTTTTT. As protein: CAISGTGGFEKLFF. This chain joins TRBV10-3 and TRBJ1-4; 12 bases fit TRBD1. Trimming at V came to 6 bases and at J to 7 bases, leaving 3 bases not matched to a gene. Germline values: CDR1 ENHRY, CDR2 SYGVKD. This CDR3 is 14 amino acids long.

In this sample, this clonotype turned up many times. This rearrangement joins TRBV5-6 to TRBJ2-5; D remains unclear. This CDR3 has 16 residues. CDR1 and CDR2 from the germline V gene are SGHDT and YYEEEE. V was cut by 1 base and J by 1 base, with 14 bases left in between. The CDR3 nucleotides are TGTGCCAGCAGCTTGTTTGCTAGTTCCGTCCAAGAGACCCAGTACTTC. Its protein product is CASSLFASSVQETQYF.

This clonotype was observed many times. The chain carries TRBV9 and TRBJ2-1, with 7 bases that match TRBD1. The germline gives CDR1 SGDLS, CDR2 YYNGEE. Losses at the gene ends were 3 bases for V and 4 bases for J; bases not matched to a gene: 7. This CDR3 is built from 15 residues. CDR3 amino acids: CASSGQGEGYNEQFF. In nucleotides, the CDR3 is TGTGCCAGCAGCGGACAGGGCGAAGGATACAATGAGCAGTTCTTC.

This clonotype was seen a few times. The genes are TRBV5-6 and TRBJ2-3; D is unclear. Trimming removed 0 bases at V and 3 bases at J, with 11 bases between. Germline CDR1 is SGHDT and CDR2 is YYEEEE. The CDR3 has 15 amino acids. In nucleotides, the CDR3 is TGTGCCAGCAGCTTGGAACGCAAGGGAACAGATACGCAGTATTTT. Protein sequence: CASSLERKGTDTQYF.

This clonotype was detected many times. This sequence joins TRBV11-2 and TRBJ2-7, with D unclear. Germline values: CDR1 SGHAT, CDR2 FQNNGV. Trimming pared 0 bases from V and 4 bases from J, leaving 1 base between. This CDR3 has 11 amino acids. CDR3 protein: CASSLEYEQYF. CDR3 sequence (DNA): TGTGCCAGCAGCTTAGAATACGAGCAGTACTTC.

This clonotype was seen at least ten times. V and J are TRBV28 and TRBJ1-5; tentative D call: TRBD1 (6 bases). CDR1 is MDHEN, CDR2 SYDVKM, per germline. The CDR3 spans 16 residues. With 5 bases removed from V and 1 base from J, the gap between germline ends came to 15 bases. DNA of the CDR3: TGTGCCAGCAGTCCCTCCGGGGGGGCAAGCAATCAGCCCCAGCATTTT. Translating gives CASSPSGGASNQPQHF.

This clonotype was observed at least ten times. The CDR3 region is CASNERSQVAGEQFF. DNA of the CDR3: TGTGCCAGCAACGAACGTAGTCAGGTGGCGGGTGAGCAGTTCTTC. The chain uses TRBV2 and TRBJ2-1; a possible D gene is TRBD2 (5 bases). This CDR3 is built from 15 residues. The germline gives CDR1 SNHLY, CDR2 FYNNEI. Trimming took off 7 bases at V and 9 bases at J, with 22 bases between the two ends.

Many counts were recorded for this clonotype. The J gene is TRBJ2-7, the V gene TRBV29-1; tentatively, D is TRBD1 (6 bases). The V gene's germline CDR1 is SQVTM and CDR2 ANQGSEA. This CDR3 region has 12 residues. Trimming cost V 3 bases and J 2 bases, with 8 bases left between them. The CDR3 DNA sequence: TGCAGCGTTGAGGACAGTCCCTACGAGCAGTACTTC. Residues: CSVEDSPYEQYF.

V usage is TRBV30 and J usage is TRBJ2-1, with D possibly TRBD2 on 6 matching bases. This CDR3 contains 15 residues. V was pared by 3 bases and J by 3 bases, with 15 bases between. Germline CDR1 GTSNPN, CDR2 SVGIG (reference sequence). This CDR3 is CAWSPIAEIYNEQFF. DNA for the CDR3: TGTGCCTGGAGCCCTATAGCGGAGATCTACAATGAGCAGTTCTTC.

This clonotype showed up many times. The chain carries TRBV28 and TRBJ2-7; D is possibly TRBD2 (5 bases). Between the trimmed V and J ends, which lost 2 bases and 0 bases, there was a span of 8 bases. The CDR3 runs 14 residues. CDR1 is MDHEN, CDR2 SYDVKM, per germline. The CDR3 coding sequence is TGTGCCAGCAGTTTAGCCGGGATCTCCTACGAGCAGTACTTC. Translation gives CASSLAGISYEQYF.

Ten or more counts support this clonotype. The CDR3 reads CASSPGGGPSYEQYF. The CDR3 DNA follows: TGTGCCAGCAGCCCAGGGGGAGGGCCGAGCTACGAGCAGTACTTC. This chain uses TRBV7-8 with TRBJ2-7; either TRBD1 or TRBD2 may supply D (7 bases each). Germline V gene sequence: CDR1 SGHVS, CDR2 FQNEAQ. V shed 5 bases and J shed 3 bases, with 17 bases lying between them. This CDR3 is 15 amino acids long.

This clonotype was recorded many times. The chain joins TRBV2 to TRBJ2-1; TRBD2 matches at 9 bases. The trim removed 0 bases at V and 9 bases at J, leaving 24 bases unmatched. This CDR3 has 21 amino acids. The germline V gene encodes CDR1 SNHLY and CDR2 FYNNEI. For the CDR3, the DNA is TGTGCCAGCAGTGAAGCGCTTCCGCAACGTGGTCTGCGGGGGGGCCTGGGTGAGCAGTTCTTC. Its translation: CASSEALPQRGLRGGLGEQFF.